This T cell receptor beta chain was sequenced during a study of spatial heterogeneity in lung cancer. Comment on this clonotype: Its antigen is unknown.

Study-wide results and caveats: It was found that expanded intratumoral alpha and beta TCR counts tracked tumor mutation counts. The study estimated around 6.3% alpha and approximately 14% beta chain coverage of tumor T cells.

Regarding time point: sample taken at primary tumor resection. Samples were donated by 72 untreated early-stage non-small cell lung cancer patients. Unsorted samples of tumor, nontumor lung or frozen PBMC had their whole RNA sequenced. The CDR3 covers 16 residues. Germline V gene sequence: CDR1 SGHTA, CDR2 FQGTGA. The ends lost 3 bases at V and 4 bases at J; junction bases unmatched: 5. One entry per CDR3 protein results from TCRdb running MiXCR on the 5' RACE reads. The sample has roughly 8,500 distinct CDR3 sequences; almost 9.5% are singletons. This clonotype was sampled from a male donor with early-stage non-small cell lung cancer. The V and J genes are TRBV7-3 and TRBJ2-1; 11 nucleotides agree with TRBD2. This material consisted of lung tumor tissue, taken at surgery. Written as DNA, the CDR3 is TGTGCCAGCAGCTTTTCCGGGACTAGCGGATACAATGAGCAGTTCTTC. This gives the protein CASSFSGTSGYNEQFF.